The rows below give T cell receptor beta chains drawn from one sample of a study of cytotoxic CD8 clonotypes in ibrutinib-treated CLL. The method was immunoSEQ multiplex PCR; TCRdb's version includes in-frame clones alone and lacks a portion of them. Of approximately 330,000 clones in the sample, almost 80% were seen once. The material sequenced was PBMCs, taken before ibrutinib treatment. The receptors were gathered from a human donor with chronic lymphocytic leukemia. Each CDR3 is given with its conserved first and last residue. D genes are given only for firm matches. The size field is filled for only some rows; it gives once, few, many or a size class.

TRBD2	TRBV28	NA	TRBJ2-1	15	CASSTAGSSYNEQFF	TGTGCCAGCAGTACAGCGGGAAGCTCCTACAATGAGCAGTTCTTC
NA	TRBV11-3	NA	TRBJ1-1	19	CASSSQRSPRGAVNTEAFF	TGTGCCAGCAGCTCTCAACGATCTCCACGGGGGGCTGTGAACACTGAAGCTTTCTTT
NA	TRBV28	NA	TRBJ2-7	11	CASSLSGRTIF	TGTGCCAGCAGTTTATCGGGACGGACTATATTC
NA	TRBV7-9	NA	TRBJ2-7	16	CASSLGLWQGRDEQYF	TGTGCCAGCAGCTTAGGCTTGTGGCAGGGCAGGGACGAGCAGTACTTC
NA	TRBV9	once	TRBJ2-5	15	CASSPTGTEGETQYF	TGTGCCAGCAGCCCCACAGGAACAGAGGGAGAGACCCAGTACTTC
TRBD1	TRBV7-2	NA	TRBJ2-7	15	CASSSLGQGGYEQYF	TGTGCCAGCAGCTCCCTCGGACAGGGGGGGTACGAGCAGTACTTC
NA	TRBV27	NA	TRBJ2-1	18	CASSLDSKRISSYNEQFF	TGTGCCAGCAGTTTGGATAGCAAGAGGATAAGCTCCTACAATGAGCAGTTCTTC
NA	TRBV6-5	NA	TRBJ1-3	14	CASSRMSSGNTIYF	TGTGCCAGCAGCCGAATGAGCTCTGGAAACACCATATATTTT
TRBD1	TRBV19	NA	TRBJ1-2	15	CASSPTRGQGAGYTF	TGTGCCAGTAGTCCCACCCGGGGACAGGGGGCGGGCTACACCTTC
NA	TRBV18	NA	TRBJ2-4	15	CASSRGQGSKNIQYF	TGTGCCAGCTCACGAGGGCAGGGTTCCAAAAACATTCAGTACTTC
TRBD2	TRBV7-2	NA	TRBJ2-7	15	CASSLAPSGRDEQYF	TGTGCCAGCAGCTTAGCCCCTAGCGGGAGGGACGAGCAGTACTTC
NA	TRBV7-8	once	TRBJ2-3	17	CASSLVSTGGARDTQYF	TGTGCCAGCAGCTTAGTTTCAACTGGAGGAGCTAGAGATACGCAGTATTTT